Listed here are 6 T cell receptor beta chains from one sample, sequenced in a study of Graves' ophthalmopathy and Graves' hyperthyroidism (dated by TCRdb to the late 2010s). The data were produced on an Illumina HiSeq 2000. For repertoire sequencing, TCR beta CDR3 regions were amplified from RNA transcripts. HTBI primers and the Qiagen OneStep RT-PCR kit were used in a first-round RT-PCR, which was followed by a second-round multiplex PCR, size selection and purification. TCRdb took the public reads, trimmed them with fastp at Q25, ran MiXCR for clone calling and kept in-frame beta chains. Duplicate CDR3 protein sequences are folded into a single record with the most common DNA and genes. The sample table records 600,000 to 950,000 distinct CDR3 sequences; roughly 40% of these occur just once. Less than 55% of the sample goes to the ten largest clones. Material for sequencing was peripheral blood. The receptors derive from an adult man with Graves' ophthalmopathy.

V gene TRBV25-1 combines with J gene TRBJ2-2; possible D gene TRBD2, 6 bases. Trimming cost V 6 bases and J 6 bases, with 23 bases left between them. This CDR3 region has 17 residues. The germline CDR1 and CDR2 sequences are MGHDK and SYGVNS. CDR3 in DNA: TGTGCCAGCAGCCCGCCCGGGGGACGATGGGGGTCCGGGGAGCTGTTTTTT. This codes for CASSPPGGRWGSGELFF.

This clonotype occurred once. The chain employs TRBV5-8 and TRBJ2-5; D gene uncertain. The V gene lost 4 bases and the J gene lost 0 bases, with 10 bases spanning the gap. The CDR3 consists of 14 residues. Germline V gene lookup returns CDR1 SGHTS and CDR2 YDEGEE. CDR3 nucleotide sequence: TGTGCCAGCAGCCCACGGAAGAACCAAGAGACCCAGTACTTC. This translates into CASSPRKNQETQYF.

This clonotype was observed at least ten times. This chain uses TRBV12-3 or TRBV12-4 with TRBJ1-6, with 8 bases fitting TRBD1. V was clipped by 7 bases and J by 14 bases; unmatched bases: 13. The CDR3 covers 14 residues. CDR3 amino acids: CASIRSGQGDTLHF. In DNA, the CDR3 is TGTGCCAGCATACGCTCTGGACAGGGTGATACCCTCCACTTT.

In nucleotides, the CDR3 is TGTGCCAGCAGCAGACGACAGGGGGTGGTTAATTCACCCCTCCACTTT. Translation: CASSRRQGVVNSPLHF. The rearrangement joins TRBV7-2 to TRBJ1-6, with TRBD1 matching 9 bases. Germline assignment: CDR1 SGHTA and CDR2 FQGNSA. V lost 5 bases, J lost 6 bases, and 8 bases stayed unmatched. This CDR3 has 16 residues.

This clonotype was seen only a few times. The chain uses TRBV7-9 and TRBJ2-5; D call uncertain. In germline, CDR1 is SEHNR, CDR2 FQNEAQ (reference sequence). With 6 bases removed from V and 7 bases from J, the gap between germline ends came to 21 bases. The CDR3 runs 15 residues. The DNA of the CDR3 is TGTGCCAGCAGTTCCGCCGGGTCCCAAGGGCGGACCCAGTACTTC. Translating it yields CASSSAGSQGRTQYF.

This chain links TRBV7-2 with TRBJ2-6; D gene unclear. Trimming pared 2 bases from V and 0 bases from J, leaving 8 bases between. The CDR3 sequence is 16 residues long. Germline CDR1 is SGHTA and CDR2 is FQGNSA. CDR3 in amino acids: CASSLSRISGANVLTF. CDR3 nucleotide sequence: TGTGCCAGCAGCTTAAGTCGGATCTCTGGGGCCAACGTCCTGACTTTC.